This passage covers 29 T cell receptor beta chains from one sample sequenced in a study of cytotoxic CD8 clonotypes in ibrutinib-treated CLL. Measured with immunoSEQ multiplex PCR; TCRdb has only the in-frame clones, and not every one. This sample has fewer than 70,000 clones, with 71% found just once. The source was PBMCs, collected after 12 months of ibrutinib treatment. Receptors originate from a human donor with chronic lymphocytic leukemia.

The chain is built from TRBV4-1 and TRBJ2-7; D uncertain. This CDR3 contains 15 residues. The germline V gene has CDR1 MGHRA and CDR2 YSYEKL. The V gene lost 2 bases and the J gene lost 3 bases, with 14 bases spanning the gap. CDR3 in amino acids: CASSQSDSINYEQYF. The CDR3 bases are TGCGCCAGCAGCCAATCTGATTCCATTAACTACGAGCAGTACTTC.

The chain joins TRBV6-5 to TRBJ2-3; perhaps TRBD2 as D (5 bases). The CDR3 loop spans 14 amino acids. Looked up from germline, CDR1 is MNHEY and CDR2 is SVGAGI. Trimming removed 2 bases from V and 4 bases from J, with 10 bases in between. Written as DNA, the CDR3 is TGTGCCAGCAGTTACGAGGGTGGGCCAGATACGCAGTATTTT. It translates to CASSYEGGPDTQYF.

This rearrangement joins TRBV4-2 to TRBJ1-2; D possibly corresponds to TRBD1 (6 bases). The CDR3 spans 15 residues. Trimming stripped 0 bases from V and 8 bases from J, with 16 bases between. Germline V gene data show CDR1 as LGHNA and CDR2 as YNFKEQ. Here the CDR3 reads CASSQELMGADGYTF. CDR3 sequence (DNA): TGTGCCAGCAGCCAAGAACTAATGGGGGCGGACGGCTACACCTTC.

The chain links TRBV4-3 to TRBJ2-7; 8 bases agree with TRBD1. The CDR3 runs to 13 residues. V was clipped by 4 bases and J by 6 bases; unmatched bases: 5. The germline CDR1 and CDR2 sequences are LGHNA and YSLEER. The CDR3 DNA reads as TGCGCCAGCAGCCTGGACAGGGTGGGCGAGCAGTACTTC. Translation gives CASSLDRVGEQYF.

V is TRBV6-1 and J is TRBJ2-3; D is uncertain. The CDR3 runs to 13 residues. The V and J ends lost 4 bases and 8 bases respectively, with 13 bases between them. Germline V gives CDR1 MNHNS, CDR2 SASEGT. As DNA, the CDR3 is TGTGCCAGCAGTGCTGGCCGCGAAGGTACGCAGTATTTT. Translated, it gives CASSAGREGTQYF.

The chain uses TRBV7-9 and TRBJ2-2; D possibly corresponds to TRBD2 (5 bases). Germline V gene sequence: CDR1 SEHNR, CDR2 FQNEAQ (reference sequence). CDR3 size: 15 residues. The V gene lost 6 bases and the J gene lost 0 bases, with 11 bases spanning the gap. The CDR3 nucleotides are TGTGCCAGCAGATCCCGGGAAACGAACACCGGGGAGCTGTTTTTT. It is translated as CASRSRETNTGELFF.

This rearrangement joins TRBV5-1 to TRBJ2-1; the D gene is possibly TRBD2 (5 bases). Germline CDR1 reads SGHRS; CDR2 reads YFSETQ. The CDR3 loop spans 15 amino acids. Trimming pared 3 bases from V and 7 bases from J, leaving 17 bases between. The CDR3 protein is CASSSNGLAENEQFF. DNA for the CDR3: TGCGCCAGCAGCTCTAATGGGCTAGCCGAAAATGAGCAGTTCTTC. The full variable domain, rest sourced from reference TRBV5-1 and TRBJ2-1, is KAGVTQTPRYLIKTRGQQVTLSCSPISGHRSVSWYQQTPGQGLQFLFEYFSETQRNKGNFPGRFSGRQFSNSRSEMNVSTLELGDSALYLCASSSNGLAENEQFFGPGTRLTVL.

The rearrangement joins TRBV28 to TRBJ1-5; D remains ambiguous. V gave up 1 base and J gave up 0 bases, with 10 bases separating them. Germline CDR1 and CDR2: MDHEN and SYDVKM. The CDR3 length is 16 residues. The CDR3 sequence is CASSLFGRISNQPQHF. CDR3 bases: TGTGCCAGCAGTTTATTTGGCAGGATTAGCAATCAGCCCCAGCATTTT.

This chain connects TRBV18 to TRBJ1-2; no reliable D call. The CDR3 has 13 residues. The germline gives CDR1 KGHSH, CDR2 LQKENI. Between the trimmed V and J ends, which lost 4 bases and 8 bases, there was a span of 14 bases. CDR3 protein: CASSLEPSGGYTF. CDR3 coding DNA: TGTGCCAGCTCACTTGAACCATCCGGGGGCTACACCTTC.

The CDR3 coding sequence is TGTGCCAGCAGTCCTACTACGGGGGGCATCTATGGCTACACCTTC. This gives the protein CASSPTTGGIYGYTF. The rearrangement uses TRBV27 and TRBJ1-2, with D possibly TRBD1 on 6 matching bases. The CDR3 covers 15 residues. Germline V lookup: CDR1 MNHEY, CDR2 SMNVEV (reference sequence). Between the trimmed V and J ends, which lost 5 bases and 4 bases, there was a span of 17 bases.

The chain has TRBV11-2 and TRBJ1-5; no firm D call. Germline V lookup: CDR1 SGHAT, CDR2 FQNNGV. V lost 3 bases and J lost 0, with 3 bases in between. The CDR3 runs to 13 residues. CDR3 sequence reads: CASSLNSNQPQHF. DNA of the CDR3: TGTGCCAGCAGCTTGAATAGCAATCAGCCCCAGCATTTT.

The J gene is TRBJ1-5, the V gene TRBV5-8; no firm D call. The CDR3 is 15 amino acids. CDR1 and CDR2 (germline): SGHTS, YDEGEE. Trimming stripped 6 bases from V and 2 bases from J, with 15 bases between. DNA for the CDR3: TGTGCCAGCACCCTTCGGCCCACGGGCAATCAGCCCCAGCATTTT. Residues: CASTLRPTGNQPQHF.

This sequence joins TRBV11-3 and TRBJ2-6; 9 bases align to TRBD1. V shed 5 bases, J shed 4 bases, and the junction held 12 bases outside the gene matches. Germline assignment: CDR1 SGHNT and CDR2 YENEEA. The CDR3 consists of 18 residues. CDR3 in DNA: TGTGCCAGCAGCCCAGGGGTGGGACAGGGACGCGGGGCCAACGTCCTGACTTTC. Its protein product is CASSPGVGQGRGANVLTF.

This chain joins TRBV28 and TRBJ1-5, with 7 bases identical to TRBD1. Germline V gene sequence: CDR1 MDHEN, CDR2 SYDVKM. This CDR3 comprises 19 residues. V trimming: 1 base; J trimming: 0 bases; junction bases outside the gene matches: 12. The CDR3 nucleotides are TGTGCCAGCAGTTTATCCAGGGCAGGGGGGGAATATAGCAATCAGCCCCAGCATTTT. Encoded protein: CASSLSRAGGEYSNQPQHF. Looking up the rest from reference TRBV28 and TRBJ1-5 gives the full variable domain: DVKVTQSSRYLVKRTGEKVFLECVQDMDHENMFWYRQDPGLGLRLIYFSYDVKMKEKGDIPEGYSVSREKKERFSLILESASTNQTSMYLCASSLSRAGGEYSNQPQHFGDGTRLSIL.

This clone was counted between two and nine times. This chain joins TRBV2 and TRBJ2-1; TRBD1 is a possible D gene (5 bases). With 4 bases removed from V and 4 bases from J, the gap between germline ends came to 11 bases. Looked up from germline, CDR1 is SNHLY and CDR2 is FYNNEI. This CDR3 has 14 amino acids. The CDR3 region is CASSVDSPYNEQFF. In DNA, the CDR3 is TGTGCCAGCAGTGTTGACAGCCCGTACAATGAGCAGTTCTTC.

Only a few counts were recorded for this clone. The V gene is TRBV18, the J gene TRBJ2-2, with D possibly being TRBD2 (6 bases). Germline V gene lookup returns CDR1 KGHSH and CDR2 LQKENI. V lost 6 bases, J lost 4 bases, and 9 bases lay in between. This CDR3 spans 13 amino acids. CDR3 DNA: TGTGCCAGCTCCCCTAGCGTCACCGGGGAGCTGTTTTTT. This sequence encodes CASSPSVTGELFF.

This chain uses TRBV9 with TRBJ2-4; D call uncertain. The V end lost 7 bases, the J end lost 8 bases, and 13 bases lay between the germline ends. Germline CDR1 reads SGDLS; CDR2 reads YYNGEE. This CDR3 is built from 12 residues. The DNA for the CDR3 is TGTGCCAGCCAACCTGGTTCGGACATTCAGTACTTC. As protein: CASQPGSDIQYF. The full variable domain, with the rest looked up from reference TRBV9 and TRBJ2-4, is DSGVTQTPKHLITATGQRVTLRCSPRSGDLSVYWYQQSLDQGLQFLIQYYNGEERAKGNILERFSAQQFPDLHSELNLSSLELGDSALYFCASQPGSDIQYFGAGTRLSVL.

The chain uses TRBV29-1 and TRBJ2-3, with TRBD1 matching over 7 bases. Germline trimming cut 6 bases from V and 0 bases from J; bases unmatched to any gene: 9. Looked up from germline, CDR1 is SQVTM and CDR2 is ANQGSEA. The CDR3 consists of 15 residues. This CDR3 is CSVKGQDLSTDTQYF. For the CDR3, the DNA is TGCAGCGTAAAAGGACAGGATTTAAGCACAGATACGCAGTATTTT.

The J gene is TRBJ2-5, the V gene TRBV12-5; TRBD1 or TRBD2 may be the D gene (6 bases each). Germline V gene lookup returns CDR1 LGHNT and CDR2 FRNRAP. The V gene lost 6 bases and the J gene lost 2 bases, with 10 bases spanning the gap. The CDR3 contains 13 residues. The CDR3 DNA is TGTGCTAGTGGGATAGGGGGGCAAGAGACCCAGTACTTC. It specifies CASGIGGQETQYF.

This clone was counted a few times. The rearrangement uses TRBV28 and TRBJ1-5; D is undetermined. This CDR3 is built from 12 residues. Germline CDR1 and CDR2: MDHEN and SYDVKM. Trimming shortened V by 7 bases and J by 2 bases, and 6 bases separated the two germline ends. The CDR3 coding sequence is TGTGCCAGCAACGAAGGCAATCAGCCCCAGCATTTT. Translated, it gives CASNEGNQPQHF. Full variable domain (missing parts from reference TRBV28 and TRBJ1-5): DVKVTQSSRYLVKRTGEKVFLECVQDMDHENMFWYRQDPGLGLRLIYFSYDVKMKEKGDIPEGYSVSREKKERFSLILESASTNQTSMYLCASNEGNQPQHFGDGTRLSIL.

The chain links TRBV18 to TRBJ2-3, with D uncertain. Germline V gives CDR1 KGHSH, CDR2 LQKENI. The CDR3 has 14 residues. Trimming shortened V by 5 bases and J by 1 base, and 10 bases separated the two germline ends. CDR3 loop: CASSIRRGTDTQYF. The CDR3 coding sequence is TGTGCCAGCTCAATTAGACGGGGCACAGATACGCAGTATTTT.

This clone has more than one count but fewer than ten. CDR3 bases: TGTGCCAGCAGCCTGGGGGGCGGGACAAGGAGCTATGGCTACACCTTC. Translating it yields CASSLGGGTRSYGYTF. This rearrangement joins TRBV5-6 to TRBJ1-2; tentatively, D is TRBD1 (6 bases). Trimming left V 4 bases short and J 4 bases short, with 20 bases between. The CDR3 is 16 residues long. The V gene's germline CDR1 is SGHDT and CDR2 YYEEEE.

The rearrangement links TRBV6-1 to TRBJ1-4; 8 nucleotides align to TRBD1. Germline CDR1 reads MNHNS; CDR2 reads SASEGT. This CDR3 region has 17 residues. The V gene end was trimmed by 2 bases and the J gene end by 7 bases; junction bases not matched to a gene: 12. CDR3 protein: CASSESGGGLSREKLFF. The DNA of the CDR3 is TGTGCCAGCAGTGAATCAGGGGGCGGGTTGTCACGTGAAAAACTGTTTTTT.

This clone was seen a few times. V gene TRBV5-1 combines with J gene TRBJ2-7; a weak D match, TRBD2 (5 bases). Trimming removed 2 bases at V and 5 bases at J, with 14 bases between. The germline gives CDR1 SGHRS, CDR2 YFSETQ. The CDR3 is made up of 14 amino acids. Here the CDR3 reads CASSFRGGPDEQYF. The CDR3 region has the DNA TGCGCCAGCAGCTTCCGGGGTGGTCCGGACGAGCAGTACTTC.

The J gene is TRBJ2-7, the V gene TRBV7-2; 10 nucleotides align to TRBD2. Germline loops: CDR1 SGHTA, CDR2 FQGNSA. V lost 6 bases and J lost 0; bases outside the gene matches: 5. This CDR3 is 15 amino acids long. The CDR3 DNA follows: TGTGCCAGCAGTCGACTAGCGGGTGACTCCTACGAGCAGTACTTC. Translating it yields CASSRLAGDSYEQYF.

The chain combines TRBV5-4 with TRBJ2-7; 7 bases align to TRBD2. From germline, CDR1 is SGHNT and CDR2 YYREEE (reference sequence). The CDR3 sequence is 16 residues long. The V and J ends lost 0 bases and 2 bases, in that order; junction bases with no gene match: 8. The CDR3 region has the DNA TGTGCCAGCAGCTTGGCCTCGGCTAGCGGCGCCTACGAGCAGTACTTC. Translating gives CASSLASASGAYEQYF.

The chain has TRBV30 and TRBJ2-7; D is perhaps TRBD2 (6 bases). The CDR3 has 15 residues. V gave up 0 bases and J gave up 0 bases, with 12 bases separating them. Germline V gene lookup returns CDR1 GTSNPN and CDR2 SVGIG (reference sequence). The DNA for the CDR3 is TGTGCCTGGAGTGTAACGGGACTTCCCTCCTACGAGCAGTACTTC. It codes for CAWSVTGLPSYEQYF. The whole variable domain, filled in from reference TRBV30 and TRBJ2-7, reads SQTIHQWPATLVQPVGSPLSLECTVEGTSNPNLYWYRQAAGRGLQLLFYSVGIGQISSEVPQNLSASRPQDRQFILSSKKLLLSDSGFYLCAWSVTGLPSYEQYFGPGTRLTVT.

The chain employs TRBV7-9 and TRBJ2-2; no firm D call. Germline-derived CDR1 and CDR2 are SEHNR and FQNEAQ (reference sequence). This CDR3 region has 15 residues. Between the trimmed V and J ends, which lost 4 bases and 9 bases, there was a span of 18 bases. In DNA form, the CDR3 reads TGTGCCAGCAGCTCCTACCGACATTTAACCTGGGAGCTGTTTTTT. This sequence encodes CASSSYRHLTWELFF.

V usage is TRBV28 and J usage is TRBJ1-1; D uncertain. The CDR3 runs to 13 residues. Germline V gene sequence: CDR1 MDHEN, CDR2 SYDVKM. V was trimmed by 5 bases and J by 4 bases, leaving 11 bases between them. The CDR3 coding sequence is TGTGCCAGCAGTCCGCCGAGGAGCACTGAAGCTTTCTTT. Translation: CASSPPRSTEAFF. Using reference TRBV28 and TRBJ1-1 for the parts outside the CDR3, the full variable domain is DVKVTQSSRYLVKRTGEKVFLECVQDMDHENMFWYRQDPGLGLRLIYFSYDVKMKEKGDIPEGYSVSREKKERFSLILESASTNQTSMYLCASSPPRSTEAFFGQGTRLTVV.